In this sample, the clone carrying this TCR beta chain turned up a few times. Its antigen is not identified. Time point given: persistent/refractory GD, antithyroid drugs over 5 years with positive TRAb. TCR sequences were obtained from RNA taken from PBMCs. CDR3-region Arm-PCR and iRepertoire HTBI primers produced the TCR beta libraries. TCRdb recomputed calls from the multiplex PCR reads with MiXCR, one row per CDR3 protein. The sample contains a few hundred thousand distinct CDR3 sequences, about a fifth of which appear only once. The data stem from a study of regulatory T cells in long-lasting Graves disease. Whole-study context: The study counted Graves' disease as persistent given over 5 years of antithyroid drugs and positive TSH receptor antibodies. Study results and limitations: Persistent Graves' patients had lower TCR diversity than newly diagnosed ones.

This clonotype originated in a female donor with Graves disease. The sample in question was peripheral blood mononuclear cells (PBMCs), obtained when the disease was refractory, from a patient treated with antithyroid drugs.

The CDR3 coding sequence is TGTGCCAGCAGCCTCTCGACGGGGGAGGGCACTGAAGCTTTCTTT. Its translation: CASSLSTGEGTEAFF. The rearrangement links TRBV7-9 to TRBJ1-1; maybe TRBD1 (5 bases). The germline V and J ends were trimmed by 5 bases and 4 bases, with 17 bases remaining between them. Germline-derived CDR1 and CDR2 are SEHNR and FQNEAQ (reference sequence). The CDR3 spans 15 residues.